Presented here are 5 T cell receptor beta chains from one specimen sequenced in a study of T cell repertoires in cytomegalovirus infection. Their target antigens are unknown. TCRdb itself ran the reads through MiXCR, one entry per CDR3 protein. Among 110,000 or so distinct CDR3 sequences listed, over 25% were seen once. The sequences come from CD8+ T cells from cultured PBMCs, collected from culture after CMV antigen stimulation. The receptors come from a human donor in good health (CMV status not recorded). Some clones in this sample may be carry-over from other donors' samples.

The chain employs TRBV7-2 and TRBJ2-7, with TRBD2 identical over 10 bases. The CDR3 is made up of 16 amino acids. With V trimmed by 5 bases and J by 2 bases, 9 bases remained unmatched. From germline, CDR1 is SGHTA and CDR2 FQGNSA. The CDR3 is CASSGSPSGGAYEQYF. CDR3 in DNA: TGTGCCAGCAGCGGTAGCCCCAGCGGGGGGGCCTACGAGCAGTACTTC.

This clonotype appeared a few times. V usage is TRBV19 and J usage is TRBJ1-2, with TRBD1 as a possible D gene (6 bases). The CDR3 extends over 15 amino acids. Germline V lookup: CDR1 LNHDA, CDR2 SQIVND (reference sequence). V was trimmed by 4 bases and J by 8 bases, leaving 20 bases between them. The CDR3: CASSSPYRDNGGYTF. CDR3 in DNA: TGTGCCAGTAGTAGCCCCTACAGGGACAACGGAGGCTACACCTTC.

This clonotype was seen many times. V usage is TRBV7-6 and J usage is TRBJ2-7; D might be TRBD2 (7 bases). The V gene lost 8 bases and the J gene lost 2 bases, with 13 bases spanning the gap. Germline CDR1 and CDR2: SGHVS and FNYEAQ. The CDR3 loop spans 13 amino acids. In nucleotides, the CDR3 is TGTGCCAGCGGTGCGGGGGCCGCCTACGAGCAGTACTTC. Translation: CASGAGAAYEQYF. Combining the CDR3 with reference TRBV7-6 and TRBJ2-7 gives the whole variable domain GAGVSQSPRYKVTKRGQDVALRCDPISGHVSLYWYRQALGQGPEFLTYFNYEAQQDKSGLPNDRFSAERPEGSISTLTIQRTEQRDSAMYRCASGAGAAYEQYFGPGTRLTVT.

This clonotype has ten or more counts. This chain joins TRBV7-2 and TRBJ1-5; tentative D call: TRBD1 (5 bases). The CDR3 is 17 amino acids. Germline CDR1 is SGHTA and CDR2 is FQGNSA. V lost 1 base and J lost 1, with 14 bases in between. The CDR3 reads CASSLGAAGTSNQPQHF. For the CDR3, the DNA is TGTGCCAGCAGCTTAGGTGCGGCAGGGACGAGCAATCAGCCCCAGCATTTT.

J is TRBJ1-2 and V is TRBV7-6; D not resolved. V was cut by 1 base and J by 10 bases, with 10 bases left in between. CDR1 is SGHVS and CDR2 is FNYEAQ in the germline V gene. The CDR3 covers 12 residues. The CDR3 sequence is CASSLVPGDYTF. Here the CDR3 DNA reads TGTGCCAGCAGCTTAGTTCCGGGCGACTACACCTTC.